The 5 T cell receptor beta chains reported below all come from one sample, sequenced in a study of T cells after yellow fever vaccination. TCRdb called the 5' RACE reads again in MiXCR, with one record for every CDR3 protein. The table lists 120,000 or so distinct CDR3 sequences, roughly 6.8% of them singletons. The material was CD4+ T cells sorted from PBMCs, obtained more than 40 days after the first yellow fever vaccination. Source of these receptors: a young man who received the YFV17D yellow fever vaccine.

This clonotype was counted at least ten times. This rearrangement joins TRBV7-2 to TRBJ2-3; TRBD2 matches 10 bases. The germline CDR1 and CDR2 sequences are SGHTA and FQGNSA. After removal of 3 bases from V and 4 bases from J, the junction contained 1 base not matched to a gene. The CDR3 length is 14 residues. CDR3: CASSFSGGPDTQYF. For the CDR3, the DNA is TGTGCCAGCAGCTTTAGCGGGGGGCCAGATACGCAGTATTTT.

This clonotype was detected many times. The DNA of the CDR3 is TGTGCCAGCAGCTTAGGCCCACGAGATACGCAGTATTTT. Translating it yields CASSLGPRDTQYF. The rearrangement links TRBV7-2 to TRBJ2-3; D not certain. The CDR3 extends over 13 amino acids. V was trimmed by 1 base and J by 5 bases, leaving 7 bases between them. Germline CDR1 is SGHTA and CDR2 is FQGNSA.

This clonotype was found many times. The chain carries TRBV20-1 and TRBJ2-4; D perhaps matches TRBD1 (5 bases). CDR3 length equals 12 residues. Germline V gene data show CDR1 as DFQATT and CDR2 as SNEGSKA (reference sequence). V dropped 3 bases and J dropped 8 bases, with 11 bases sitting between them. CDR3 residues: CSASPRADIQYF. The CDR3 bases are TGCAGTGCTAGCCCCAGGGCGGACATTCAGTACTTC.

This clonotype has ten or more counts. This chain uses TRBV29-1 with TRBJ2-1; TRBD1 matches at 12 bases. V dropped 5 bases and J dropped 7; count of bases not matched to a gene: 9. The germline V gene encodes CDR1 SQVTM and CDR2 ANQGSEA. The CDR3 contains 15 residues. CDR3 sequence reads: CSVTGTGGRVNEQFF. The CDR3, as DNA: TGCAGCGTTACCGGGACAGGGGGCCGGGTGAATGAGCAGTTCTTC.

This clonotype was counted at least ten times. The rearrangement links TRBV6-4 to TRBJ2-3; 8 nucleotides agree with TRBD2. Germline V gene sequence: CDR1 MRHNA, CDR2 SNTAGT. The CDR3 runs 14 residues. J lost 4 bases, V lost 7 bases, and 7 bases had no gene match. CDR3 amino acids: CASTSGGPPDTQYF. CDR3 in DNA: TGTGCCAGCACTTCGGGGGGGCCGCCAGATACGCAGTATTTT.